The 23 T cell receptor beta chains presented below share a single source sample, sequenced in a study of OX40 agonist ivuxolimab in advanced cancers. Clones were read by immunoSEQ multiplex PCR, and TCRdb kept only the in-frame ones, dropping some. The data contain tens of thousands of clones, about 73% of them singletons. The sample consisted of CD4+ or CD8+ T cells sorted from blood, taken in a trial of the OX40 agonist ivuxolimab. The source of these receptors is an adult with an advanced solid tumor such as melanoma, head and neck, liver or kidney cancer.

This chain joins TRBV7-9 and TRBJ2-1; 7 positions agree with TRBD1. The V gene end was trimmed by 5 bases and the J gene end by 6 bases; junction bases not matched to a gene: 4. Germline V gene lookup returns CDR1 SEHNR and CDR2 FQNEAQ (reference sequence). The length of the CDR3 is 13 residues. The CDR3 loop reads CASSTNRGNEQFF. The CDR3 nucleotides are TGTGCCAGCAGCACCAACAGGGGCAATGAGCAGTTCTTC.

V is TRBV29-1 and J is TRBJ1-4; TRBD1 is a possible D gene (6 bases). Trimming cost V 4 bases and J 8 bases, with 11 bases left between them. Looked up from germline, CDR1 is SQVTM and CDR2 is ANQGSEA. This CDR3 contains 12 residues. The CDR3: CSVGQGREKLFF. CDR3 DNA: TGCAGCGTTGGCCAGGGGCGGGAAAAACTGTTTTTT.

V gene TRBV5-1 combines with J gene TRBJ1-1; no clear D. V lost 2 bases, J lost 1 base, and 18 bases lay in between. CDR1 and CDR2 (germline): SGHRS, YFSETQ. The CDR3 spans 17 residues. The CDR3 spells CASSFPVGGSTNTEAFF. In nucleotides, the CDR3 is TGCGCCAGCAGCTTTCCCGTCGGCGGATCGACGAACACTGAAGCTTTCTTT.

J is TRBJ2-3 and V is TRBV19; D call uncertain. Germline-derived CDR1 and CDR2 are LNHDA and SQIVND (reference sequence). V was trimmed by 6 bases and J by 2 bases, leaving 3 bases between them. This CDR3 spans 11 amino acids. The CDR3 sequence: CASRTTDTQYF. The CDR3, as DNA: TGTGCCAGTAGGACCACAGATACGCAGTATTTT.

This clone came up once. This chain uses TRBV5-1 with TRBJ1-4; D might be TRBD1 (6 bases). CDR1 SGHRS and CDR2 YFSETQ come from the germline V gene. The V end lost 3 bases, the J end lost 7 bases, and 13 bases lay between the germline ends. The CDR3 sequence is 14 residues long. The CDR3 here is CASSSDSDGEKLFF. CDR3 sequence (DNA): TGCGCCAGCAGCTCGGACAGCGATGGTGAAAAACTGTTTTTT.

The genes are TRBV7-2 and TRBJ2-1; 10 nucleotides agree with TRBD1. CDR3 length: 16 residues. Germline V gene lookup returns CDR1 SGHTA and CDR2 FQGNSA. The ends lost 5 bases at V and 1 base at J; junction bases unmatched: 5. This CDR3 reads CASSGRTGGSYNEQFF. The CDR3 DNA reads TGTGCCAGCAGCGGCCGGACAGGGGGATCCTACAATGAGCAGTTCTTC.

The CDR3 DNA is TGTGCCATCCAAGGAGGGGTCTACGAGCAGTACTTC. It is translated as CAIQGGVYEQYF. The chain has TRBV28 and TRBJ2-7, with D possibly being TRBD2 (6 bases). Trimming shortened V by 10 bases and J by 3 bases, and 13 bases separated the two germline ends. The CDR3 has 12 amino acids. The germline gives CDR1 MDHEN, CDR2 SYDVKM.

This chain joins TRBV7-6 and TRBJ2-3, with 9 bases matching TRBD2. Germline assignment: CDR1 SGHVS and CDR2 FNYEAQ. V trimming: 5 bases; J trimming: 3 bases; junction bases outside the gene matches: 15. The CDR3 extends over 18 amino acids. The chain's CDR3 is CASSRGVLAGATTDTQYF. In nucleotides, the CDR3 is TGTGCCAGCAGCCGAGGTGTGTTAGCGGGGGCCACTACAGATACGCAGTATTTT. Using reference TRBV7-6 and TRBJ2-3 for the parts outside the CDR3, the full variable domain is GAGVSQSPRYKVTKRGQDVALRCDPISGHVSLYWYRQALGQGPEFLTYFNYEAQQDKSGLPNDRFSAERPEGSISTLTIQRTEQRDSAMYRCASSRGVLAGATTDTQYFGPGTRLTVL.

The chain links TRBV28 to TRBJ1-4; the D gene is possibly TRBD1 (5 bases). CDR3 length: 14 amino acids. CDR1 is MDHEN, CDR2 SYDVKM, per germline. Trimming shortened V by 6 bases and J by 7 bases, and 15 bases separated the two germline ends. In nucleotides, the CDR3 is TGTGCCAGCAGAGCAGGGCCTCGAGGTGAAAAACTGTTTTTT. It specifies CASRAGPRGEKLFF. Complete variable domain (other parts from reference TRBV28 and TRBJ1-4): DVKVTQSSRYLVKRTGEKVFLECVQDMDHENMFWYRQDPGLGLRLIYFSYDVKMKEKGDIPEGYSVSREKKERFSLILESASTNQTSMYLCASRAGPRGEKLFFGSGTQLSVL.

The chain has TRBV6-6 and TRBJ1-1; 7 bases are a match to TRBD1. V was clipped by 5 bases and J by 1 base; unmatched bases: 10. The CDR3 runs to 16 residues. Germline assignment: CDR1 MNHNY and CDR2 SVGAGI (reference sequence). The CDR3 spells CASSRNLGQANTEAFF. The CDR3 nucleotides are TGTGCCAGCAGTCGGAACCTAGGACAGGCGAACACTGAAGCTTTCTTT.

V gene TRBV7-2 combines with J gene TRBJ1-2; 8 positions agree with TRBD1. The CDR3 totals 18 residues. CDR1 and CDR2 (germline): SGHTA, FQGNSA. Trimming at V came to 5 bases and at J to 6 bases, leaving 20 bases not matched to a gene. The CDR3 is CASSQRAGTSPTGDGYTF. As DNA, the CDR3 is TGTGCCAGCAGCCAAAGGGCCGGTACCAGCCCGACAGGGGATGGCTACACCTTC.

The chain uses TRBV28 and TRBJ1-6; D possibly corresponds to TRBD1 (5 bases). Germline V gene sequence: CDR1 MDHEN, CDR2 SYDVKM. The CDR3 consists of 15 residues. V lost 6 bases to trimming and J lost 10 bases, with 19 bases between them. The CDR3 spells CASRTNWQGGSPLHF. The CDR3 DNA reads TGTGCCAGCAGGACAAATTGGCAGGGCGGCTCACCCCTCCACTTT. Combining the CDR3 with reference TRBV28 and TRBJ1-6 gives the whole variable domain DVKVTQSSRYLVKRTGEKVFLECVQDMDHENMFWYRQDPGLGLRLIYFSYDVKMKEKGDIPEGYSVSREKKERFSLILESASTNQTSMYLCASRTNWQGGSPLHFGNGTRLTVT.

The chain couples TRBV19 to TRBJ1-2, with D hard to call. Trimming removed 7 bases from V and 8 bases from J, with 20 bases in between. The CDR3 covers 14 residues. Looked up from germline, CDR1 is LNHDA and CDR2 is SQIVND (reference sequence). CDR3: CASTLGWRDGGYTF. CDR3 DNA: TGTGCCAGTACATTGGGATGGAGGGATGGGGGCTACACCTTC.

This chain joins TRBV2 and TRBJ2-2; 14 positions agree with TRBD2. The CDR3 loop spans 18 amino acids. The J segment lost 0 bases and the V segment lost 5 bases, leaving 5 bases of the junction unmatched. The V gene's germline CDR1 is SNHLY and CDR2 FYNNEI. The CDR3, as DNA: TGTGCCAGCAGTCAAAGGGGACTAGCGGGGGCGAACACCGGGGAGCTGTTTTTT. Translation gives CASSQRGLAGANTGELFF.

V and J are TRBV25-1 and TRBJ1-4; D is unclear. The V gene's germline CDR1 is MGHDK and CDR2 SYGVNS. Trimming took 3 bases from V and 1 from J, leaving 9 bases between them. This CDR3 contains 15 residues. In DNA form, the CDR3 reads TGTGCCAGCAGTGACGCAGGACTAACTAATGAAAAACTGTTTTTT. Encoded protein: CASSDAGLTNEKLFF.

This sequence joins TRBV9 and TRBJ2-1, with a possible D match to TRBD1 (5 bases). The CDR3 sequence is 17 residues long. Germline values: CDR1 SGDLS, CDR2 YYNGEE. V lost 4 bases and J 0 bases, leaving 17 bases between the germline ends. DNA of the CDR3: TGTGCCAGCAGCCCCTTTTTAGCCAGGGTCTCCTACAATGAGCAGTTCTTC. This codes for CASSPFLARVSYNEQFF.

This clone was seen at least ten times. One end of the junction varies from germline; a read error may be responsible. The V gene is TRBV27, the J gene TRBJ2-7; either TRBD1 or TRBD2 may fit D (5 bases each). The CDR3 extends over 14 amino acids. Germline CDR1 and CDR2: MNHEY and SMNVEV (reference sequence). Here the CDR3 DNA reads TGTTCCAGCAGTCGATACTCGGGGCCCTACGAGCAGTACTTC. It yields the protein CSSSRYSGPYEQYF.

The V gene is TRBV12-5, the J gene TRBJ1-5, with a tentative D call TRBD1 (6 bases). Germline V CDR1 and CDR2: LGHNT, FRNRAP. There are 14 residues in the CDR3. V lost 6 bases, J lost 0 bases, and 9 bases lay in between. In nucleotides, the CDR3 is TGTGCTAGTGGGGACAGCTATAGCAATCAGCCCCAGCATTTT. It encodes CASGDSYSNQPQHF.

J is TRBJ2-1 and V is TRBV7-3, with TRBD2 matching over 12 bases. The CDR3 contains 16 residues. The J segment lost 4 bases and the V segment lost 5 bases, leaving 6 bases of the junction unmatched. Germline V gives CDR1 SGHTA, CDR2 FQGTGA. Written as DNA, the CDR3 is TGTGCCAGCAGCGCAAGAGGGACTAGCGGGTACAATGAGCAGTTCTTC. It codes for CASSARGTSGYNEQFF.

The chain combines TRBV5-6 with TRBJ1-1; D is perhaps TRBD1 (6 bases). The CDR3 runs 14 residues. Per germline, CDR1 SGHDT and CDR2 YYEEEE. The V and J ends lost 4 bases and 4 bases respectively, with 14 bases between them. The CDR3: CASSAVGGGTEAFF. CDR3 coding DNA: TGTGCCAGCAGCGCGGTGGGGGGCGGCACTGAAGCTTTCTTT.

The chain uses TRBV7-8 and TRBJ1-4; 11 bases are shared with TRBD1. Germline V lookup: CDR1 SGHVS, CDR2 FQNEAQ. The CDR3 sequence is 15 residues long. Trimming at V came to 5 bases and at J to 7 bases, leaving 6 bases not matched to a gene. The CDR3: CASSPRTGGFEKLFF. The DNA of the CDR3 is TGTGCCAGCAGCCCCCGGACAGGGGGCTTTGAAAAACTGTTTTTT.

This clone has more than one count but fewer than ten. J is TRBJ2-1 and V is TRBV5-1, with D perhaps matching TRBD1 or TRBD2 (6 bases each). Trimming removed 5 bases at V and 0 bases at J, with 12 bases between. Germline-derived CDR1 and CDR2 are SGHRS and YFSETQ. The CDR3 is 15 residues long. CDR3 amino acids: CASRRGPHSYNEQFF. CDR3 DNA: TGCGCCAGCAGACGGGGGCCTCACTCCTACAATGAGCAGTTCTTC.

This rearrangement joins TRBV19 to TRBJ1-2; D is ambiguous. Germline lookup yields CDR1 LNHDA and CDR2 SQIVND (reference sequence). The CDR3 sequence is 14 residues long. V was clipped by 6 bases and J by 1 base, with 12 bases between them. This chain's CDR3 is CASRRVIDNYGYTF. In DNA form, the CDR3 reads TGTGCCAGTAGGCGAGTGATTGATAACTATGGCTACACCTTC.